A single T cell receptor (beta chain) is shown here with its context. Its matching antigen is unknown. The entry originates in a study of OX40 agonist ivuxolimab in advanced cancers. Across the whole study: Clinicians treated patients with ivuxolimab, an agonistic anti-OX40 (CD134) antibody. Study-level results: Clonal expansion by week 6 occurred in CD4+ and CD8+ blood T cells (at 0.1 to 3.0 mg/kg).

This CDR3 contains 17 residues. Unmatched junction bases numbered 13, after V lost 3 bases and J lost 1 base. Germline CDR1 reads SGHNT; CDR2 reads YYREEE (reference sequence). Sequencing was performed with immunoSEQ multiplex PCR; in TCRdb, only in-frame clones are kept and a portion is missing. The sample yields over 65,000 clones, roughly 87% seen once. The source material was CD4+ or CD8+ T cells sorted from blood, sampled in a trial of the OX40 agonist ivuxolimab. The clonotype comes from an adult with an advanced solid tumor such as melanoma, head and neck, liver or kidney cancer. The chain recombines TRBV5-4 with TRBJ2-7, with 7 bases lining up with TRBD2. DNA for the CDR3: TGTGCCAGCAGCTCAGCTGAGAGTAGCGGGCTTTCCTACGAGCAGTACTTC. Translating gives CASSSAESSGLSYEQYF.